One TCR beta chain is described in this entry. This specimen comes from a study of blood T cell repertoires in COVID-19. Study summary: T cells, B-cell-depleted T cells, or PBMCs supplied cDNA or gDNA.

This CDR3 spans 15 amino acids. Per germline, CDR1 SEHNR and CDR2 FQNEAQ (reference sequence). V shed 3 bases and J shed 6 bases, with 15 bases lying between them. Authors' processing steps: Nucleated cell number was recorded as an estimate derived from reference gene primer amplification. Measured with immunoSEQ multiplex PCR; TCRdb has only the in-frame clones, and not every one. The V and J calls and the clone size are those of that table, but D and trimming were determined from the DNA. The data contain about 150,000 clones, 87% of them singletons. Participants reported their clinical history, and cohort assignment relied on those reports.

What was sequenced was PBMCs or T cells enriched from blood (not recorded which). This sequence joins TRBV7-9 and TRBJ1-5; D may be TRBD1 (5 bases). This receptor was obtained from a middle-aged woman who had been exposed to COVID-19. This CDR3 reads CASSFVGGPSQPQHF. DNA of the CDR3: TGTGCCAGCAGCTTTGTGGGGGGTCCGTCTCAGCCCCAGCATTTT.